The 2 T cell receptor beta chains presented below share a single source sample, sequenced in a study of shared clonotypes between healthy human individuals. CD45RO-negative CD8 cells positively selected for CCR7 made up the naive population, which excluded terminally differentiated effector memory CD45RA+ cells. Data came from immunoSEQ multiplex PCR; TCRdb stores just in-frame clones and leaves some out. The sample contains about 680,000 clones, 90% to 95% of which appear only once. Sequences were obtained from naive CD8+ T cells sorted from blood. These receptors were taken from a man younger than 45 in good health.

The V and J genes are TRBV6-1 and TRBJ2-2; no reliable D call. This CDR3 has 16 amino acids. CDR1 MNHNS and CDR2 SASEGT come from the germline V gene. V dropped 1 base and J dropped 1 base, with 10 bases sitting between them. CDR3 residues: CASSEGYHLNTGELFF. In DNA, the CDR3 is TGTGCCAGCAGTGAAGGCTACCATCTGAACACCGGGGAGCTGTTTTTT.

V usage is TRBV5-1 and J usage is TRBJ2-3, with 8 positions matching TRBD1. Germline V gene lookup returns CDR1 SGHRS and CDR2 YFSETQ. The length of the CDR3 is 15 residues. Unmatched junction bases numbered 8, after V lost 7 bases and J lost 1 base. The CDR3 DNA is TGCGCCAGCCGAACCCCGGGACAGGGCACAGATACGCAGTATTTT. Its protein product is CASRTPGQGTDTQYF.